This is a list of T cell receptor beta chains from one sample in a study of cytomegalovirus exposure and HLA in healthy donors. Sequencing was performed with immunoSEQ multiplex PCR; in TCRdb, only in-frame clones are kept and a portion is missing. The sample data list 100,000 to 150,000 clones. The specimen sequenced was PBMCs. These receptors were obtained from a woman aged 40 to 50 in good health and CMV-seropositive. Both conserved end residues are part of each CDR3.

J,V,CDR3
TRBJ1-4,TRBV27,CASSFWGIPNEKLFF
TRBJ2-7,TRBV15,CATSRDLGQGSYEQYF
TRBJ1-2,TRBV7-6,CASSSGLDLDGYTF
TRBJ2-7,TRBV5-1,CASSLGTSGSYEQYF
TRBJ2-1,TRBV19,CASIGGGGGLYNEQFF
TRBJ2-2,TRBV12-5,CASAQQATGELFF
TRBJ2-1,TRBV10-3,CAISEVSSYNEQFF
TRBJ2-2,TRBV2,CASSSESNTGELFF
TRBJ1-5,TRBV5-1,CASSLWGGSNQPQHF
TRBJ1-2,TRBV5-6,CASSLALRGGYGYTF
TRBJ1-1,TRBV19,CASSKANTEAFF
TRBJ2-1,TRBV28,CASSIAGGGSYNEQFF
TRBJ2-1,TRBV7-3,CASSSTSARNEQFF
TRBJ2-3,TRBV11-2,CASSLQTGGTDTQYF
TRBJ2-1,TRBV9,CASSANLAGGPNEQFF
TRBJ2-1,TRBV25-1,CASSGSTYNEQFF
TRBJ2-3,TRBV18,CASSLEISGDTDTQYF
TRBJ2-1,TRBV1,CTSSQDFREGLDYNEQFF
TRBJ1-4,TRBV6-1,CASSEAGRKNEKLFF
TRBJ1-2,TRBV18,CASSPLIGDRGISGYTF
TRBJ1-2,TRBV5-1,CASSLEGVTNYGYTF
TRBJ1-2,TRBV20-1,CSASLYHGYTF
TRBJ1-3,TRBV28,CASSTPRISSGNTIYF
TRBJ2-7,TRBV30,CAWSPAYEQYF
TRBJ2-3,TRBV18,CASSPLAGGTDAQYF
TRBJ2-2,TRBV19,CASRDRARGELFF
TRBJ2-7,TRBV7-6,CASSLGQGPWREQYF
TRBJ2-2,TRBV18,CASSPLQGDTGELFF
TRBJ2-3,TRBV7-3,CASSLTDSRAQYF
TRBJ2-6,TRBV28,CASSGQVAGANVLTF
TRBJ2-2,TRBV4-1,CASSLSPPSGMTGELFF
TRBJ1-1,TRBV11-2,CASSSSVIDFF
TRBJ2-1,TRBV11-2,CASSFSGRAYNEQFF
TRBJ1-4,TRBV21-1,CASRGRYRGPATNEKLFF
TRBJ2-7,TRBV5-6,CASSLRTSVTYEQYF
TRBJ1-3,TRBV14,CASSQTKTALSGNTIYF
TRBJ2-2,TRBV4-2,CASSQDLGGSGELFF
TRBJ1-1,TRBV6-5,CASSSRGRGRTEAFF
TRBJ2-1,TRBV5-1,CASSFQSGRSYNEQFF
TRBJ2-7,TRBV4-1,CASSQDLSGRYEQYF
TRBJ2-3,TRBV5-1,CASSLAGTEPTDTQYF
TRBJ2-3,TRBV5-4,CASSPPFANPTVPTDTQYF
TRBJ1-5,TRBV19,CASKGQGNQPQHF
TRBJ1-2,TRBV6-5,CASSSGKGYTF